The 18 T cell receptor beta chains reported below all come from one sample, sequenced in a study of blood T cell repertoires in COVID-19 (dated by TCRdb to 2020 to 2021). Libraries were prepared through the immunoSEQ multiplex PCR assay. Held by TCRdb, this immuneACCESS table contains in-frame sequences only and omits some clones. Under half of the omission traces to an unresolved V gene where checked; the cause of the rest is unknown. The sample table holds more than 40,000 clones, of which over 75% were seen once. About 5.1% of the sample is in the top ten clones. Sequencing was performed on peripheral blood. These receptors were taken from a man between 65 and 79 years old with acute or convalescent COVID-19.

This clone was seen only a few times. The rearrangement links TRBV7-3 to TRBJ1-1; TRBD1 aligns across 10 bases. The CDR3 length is 15 residues. V shed 4 bases, J shed 6 bases, and the junction held 8 bases outside the gene matches. Germline assignment: CDR1 SGHTA and CDR2 FQGTGA. DNA for the CDR3: TGTGCCAGCAGCTCACGGAGGGGACAGGGGTCTGAAGCTTTCTTT. The encoded protein is CASSSRRGQGSEAFF.

The chain combines TRBV7-9 with TRBJ1-2; 7 bases match TRBD1. Trimming took 1 base from V and 7 from J; bases not matched to a gene: 15. Germline values: CDR1 SEHNR, CDR2 FQNEAQ (reference sequence). CDR3 length: 17 amino acids. CDR3 sequence reads: CASSLVVSRGVISGYTF. The CDR3 region has the DNA TGTGCCAGCAGCTTAGTGGTGTCCAGGGGGGTTATCTCTGGCTACACCTTC.

The V and J genes are TRBV7-9 and TRBJ2-2; D might be TRBD1 (5 bases). Germline V gene sequence: CDR1 SEHNR, CDR2 FQNEAQ (reference sequence). V gave up 0 bases and J gave up 9 bases, with 20 bases separating them. CDR3 length: 17 amino acids. The CDR3 is CASSLAGGRVMFRELFF. The CDR3 bases are TGTGCCAGCAGCTTAGCGGGTGGCAGGGTCATGTTTCGGGAGCTGTTTTTT.

The gene calls are TRBV12-3 or TRBV12-4 and TRBJ2-1; TRBD2 matches at 7 bases. The CDR3 has 12 residues. V was clipped by 6 bases and J by 8 bases; unmatched bases: 4. This chain's CDR3 is CASSLRGDEQFF. The CDR3 DNA is TGTGCCAGCAGCCTCCGGGGGGATGAGCAGTTCTTC.

The chain employs TRBV7-6 and TRBJ2-3, with a tentative D call TRBD2 (5 bases). Germline V CDR1 and CDR2: SGHVS, FNYEAQ. Trimming shortened V by 2 bases and J by 0 bases, and 9 bases separated the two germline ends. This CDR3 has 15 residues. CDR3 DNA sequence: TGTGCCAGCAGCTTAACGGGGTCTAGCACAGATACGCAGTATTTT. The encoded protein is CASSLTGSSTDTQYF.

V is TRBV6-1 and J is TRBJ1-6; tentative D call: TRBD1 (5 bases). Germline V gene lookup returns CDR1 MNHNS and CDR2 SASEGT. V lost 1 base and J lost 6, with 16 bases in between. This CDR3 has 17 amino acids. The CDR3 spells CASSEVKSGVTNSPLHF. Written as DNA, the CDR3 is TGTGCCAGCAGTGAAGTAAAGTCGGGGGTAACTAATTCACCCCTCCACTTT.

On this clone: A read error may produce the germline difference seen at one junction end. This chain links TRBV7-7 with TRBJ2-3, with D unresolved. The CDR3 is made up of 13 amino acids. Germline values: CDR1 SSHAT, CDR2 FNYEAQ (reference sequence). CDR3 nucleotides: TGTGCTAGCAGTCACACCGGGACAGATACGCAGTATTTT. This encodes CASSHTGTDTQYF.

This clone appeared once. This sequence joins TRBV7-2 and TRBJ1-5; tentative D call: TRBD1 (5 bases). The CDR3 loop spans 16 amino acids. Trimming stripped 0 bases from V and 4 bases from J, with 13 bases between. The V gene's germline CDR1 is SGHTA and CDR2 FQGNSA. The CDR3 loop reads CASSLASIQVNQPQHF. The CDR3 DNA reads as TGTGCCAGCAGCTTAGCCTCCATACAGGTGAATCAGCCCCAGCATTTT.

This chain uses TRBV29-1 with TRBJ1-2; TRBD1 is a possible D gene (6 bases). CDR3 size: 11 residues. V dropped 2 bases and J dropped 10 bases, with 11 bases sitting between them. Looked up from germline, CDR1 is SQVTM and CDR2 is ANQGSEA. Here the CDR3 DNA reads TGCAGCGTTGAAATTACAGGGTACTACACCTTC. Its protein product is CSVEITGYYTF.

This chain connects TRBV6-5 to TRBJ1-1; D is possibly TRBD1 (6 bases). The germline V and J ends were trimmed by 7 bases and 4 bases, with 19 bases remaining between them. Germline V CDR1 and CDR2: MNHEY, SVGAGI. This CDR3 is 15 amino acids long. In nucleotides, the CDR3 is TGTGCCAGCACGTCTCCGACAGGTAGGGTCACTGAAGCTTTCTTT. It yields the protein CASTSPTGRVTEAFF.

The rearrangement uses TRBV2 and TRBJ1-3; maybe TRBD1 (5 bases). Germline CDR1 SNHLY, CDR2 FYNNEI. Trimming removed 10 bases at V and 0 bases at J, with 10 bases between. The CDR3 totals 13 residues. CDR3 nucleotide sequence: TGTGCCACCCGACAGCACTCTGGAAACACCATATATTTT. Translated: CATRQHSGNTIYF. Full variable domain (missing parts from reference TRBV2 and TRBJ1-3): EPEVTQTPSHQVTQMGQEVILRCVPISNHLYFYWYRQILGQKVEFLVSFYNNEISEKSEIFDDQFSVERPDGSNFTLKIRSTKLEDSAMYFCATRQHSGNTIYFGEGSWLTVV.

The chain joins TRBV6-5 to TRBJ2-1; perhaps TRBD1 as D (5 bases). Trimming removed 5 bases from V and 7 bases from J, with 9 bases in between. CDR1 and CDR2 from the germline V gene are MNHEY and SVGAGI. CDR3 length: 12 amino acids. The CDR3, as DNA: TGTGCCAGCAGTAAACGACAGAATGAGCAGTTCTTC. Translated: CASSKRQNEQFF.

The CDR3 spells CASSVAKRRNTGELFF. The CDR3 nucleotides read TGTGCCAGCAGCGTAGCTAAACGTAGGAACACCGGGGAGCTGTTTTTT. The chain recombines TRBV9 with TRBJ2-2; D gene uncertain. Germline lookup yields CDR1 SGDLS and CDR2 YYNGEE. The CDR3 covers 16 residues. Trimming removed 0 bases at V and 1 base at J, with 10 bases between.

The chain combines TRBV4-1 with TRBJ1-1; perhaps TRBD1 as D (6 bases). CDR1 is MGHRA and CDR2 is YSYEKL in the germline V gene. V lost 4 bases and J lost 6, with 15 bases in between. CDR3 length equals 14 residues. The CDR3 region has the DNA TGCGCCAGCAGCCCGGAAGACAGGTACTCTGAAGCTTTCTTT. It translates to CASSPEDRYSEAFF.

The V gene is TRBV7-2, the J gene TRBJ2-2, with TRBD1 matching 7 bases. The J segment lost 2 bases and the V segment lost 5 bases, leaving 8 bases of the junction unmatched. Germline CDR1 is SGHTA and CDR2 is FQGNSA. The CDR3 covers 16 residues. The CDR3 here is CASSRRDRANTGELFF. The CDR3 coding sequence is TGTGCCAGCAGCCGCCGAGACAGGGCAAACACCGGGGAGCTGTTTTTT.

The rearrangement links TRBV7-2 to TRBJ1-2, with 11 bases that match TRBD1. The CDR3 contains 14 residues. Germline CDR1 SGHTA, CDR2 FQGNSA. V lost 4 bases, J lost 8 bases, and 6 bases stayed unmatched. The CDR3 bases are TGTGCCAGCAGCTCTGGACAGGGGGCTTGGGGCTACACCTTC. This translates into CASSSGQGAWGYTF.

This sequence joins TRBV7-8 and TRBJ2-3; D is undetermined. CDR1 SGHVS and CDR2 FQNEAQ come from the germline V gene. V gave up 3 bases and J gave up 6 bases, with 10 bases separating them. The CDR3 consists of 13 residues. CDR3 DNA: TGTGCCAGCAGCTTGCTAGTCCGGGATACGCAGTATTTT. Translation: CASSLLVRDTQYF.

The chain recombines TRBV3-1 (or the pseudogene TRBV3-2) with TRBJ2-1, with 10 bases that match TRBD2. V was pared by 8 bases and J by 7 bases, with 11 bases of the junction left unmatched. The CDR3 runs to 15 residues. Germline-derived CDR1 and CDR2 are LGHDT and YNNKEL (reference sequence). The CDR3 DNA reads TGTGCCAGCCTGGGACAGCGGGGGGGAAGGAATGAGCAGTTCTTC. This codes for CASLGQRGGRNEQFF.